These T cell receptor beta chains were read from a single sample in a study of blood T cell repertoires in COVID-19. The protocol was immunoSEQ multiplex PCR, while the TCRdb copy is restricted to in-frame clones and leaves out a portion. Of 270,000 or so clones detected, approximately 91% appear once; the ten largest clones hold about 2.1%. The source material was PBMCs or T cells enriched from blood (not recorded which). These receptors all stem from a woman aged 40 to 50 with acute COVID-19. Both conserved end residues are part of each CDR3. D genes are given only for firm matches. The size field is filled for only some rows; it gives once, few, many or a size class.

abundance	v_gene	j_gene	d_gene	CDR3nt	CDR3aa
NA	TRBV11-2	TRBJ2-5	TRBD2	TGTGCCAGCAGCTTAGACGGTTTGCCCAGCGGGGGGGAGACCCAGTACTTC	CASSLDGLPSGGETQYF
once	TRBV5-4	TRBJ1-6	TRBD1	TGTGCCAGCAGTAAGGGGGCGGAACCTTCCTATAATTCACCCCTCCACTTT	CASSKGAEPSYNSPLHF
NA	TRBV7-3	TRBJ2-3	TRBD2	TGTGCCAGCAGCCCTTCTAGCGGGATATTAGATACGCAGTATTTT	CASSPSSGILDTQYF
NA	TRBV7-9	TRBJ2-1	NA	TGTGCCAGCAGCCCCGCCCTAGCCTACAATGAGCAGTTCTTC	CASSPALAYNEQFF
NA	TRBV5-1	TRBJ1-4	TRBD1	TGCGCCAGCAGCGGGACAGGGGGCCGAGGGGAAAAACTGTTTTTT	CASSGTGGRGEKLFF
NA	TRBV7-6	TRBJ2-2	NA	TGTGCCAGCAGCTTAGCGAAAGGCTCAAGGAGCACCGGGGAGCTGTTTTTT	CASSLAKGSRSTGELFF
NA	TRBV18	TRBJ2-3	TRBD2	TGTGCCAGCCGAAGTAGCGGGAGCACAGATACGCAGTATTTT	CASRSSGSTDTQYF
NA	TRBV7-9	TRBJ1-3	TRBD1	TGTGCCAGCAGCTTAGAGGTCCAGGGGGCAGATGGAAACACCATATATTTT	CASSLEVQGADGNTIYF
NA	TRBV18	TRBJ1-5	NA	TGTGCCAGCTCTCTCAGCAGGGGTTGGAATCAGCCCCAGCATTTT	CASSLSRGWNQPQHF
once	TRBV7-9	TRBJ2-3	NA	TGTGCCAGCAGCTTAGAATCGACGCAGTATTTT	CASSLESTQYF
NA	TRBV28	TRBJ1-1	TRBD1	TGTGCCAGCAGTCCGCAGGGACAGGTGAACACTGAAGCTTTCTTT	CASSPQGQVNTEAFF
NA	TRBV9	TRBJ2-1	TRBD2	TGTGCCAGCAGCGTAGAAGTCATAGCGGGAGGTTACAATGAGCAGTTCTTC	CASSVEVIAGGYNEQFF
NA	TRBV7-2	TRBJ2-5	NA	TGTGCCAGCAGCTTAGAAGGCAGGGTCAGCCACCAAGAGACCCAGTACTTC	CASSLEGRVSHQETQYF
NA	TRBV5-4	TRBJ1-1	NA	TGTGCCAGCAGCTTTTTTGGCGGGAACACTGAAGCTTTCTTT	CASSFFGGNTEAFF
NA	TRBV19	TRBJ2-1	NA	TGTGCCAGTCCCGGGACACCCGAGGGTGGCAATGAGCAGTTCTTC	CASPGTPEGGNEQFF
NA	TRBV28	TRBJ1-5	NA	TGTGCCAGCAGTTTAGTCCAGGGTGGCCAGCCCCAGCATTTT	CASSLVQGGQPQHF
NA	TRBV9	TRBJ2-3	NA	TGTGCCAGCAGCGGCGAGGGCAGACGCACAGATACGCAGTATTTT	CASSGEGRRTDTQYF
NA	TRBV7-9	TRBJ2-5	NA	TGTGCCAGCAGCCAGGACGGACTGGGCCAAGAGACCCAGTACTTC	CASSQDGLGQETQYF
NA	TRBV25-1	TRBJ1-2	NA	TGTGCCAGCAGTGAAGAGGGAACTAACTATGGCTACACCTTC	CASSEEGTNYGYTF
NA	TRBV7-2	TRBJ2-1	TRBD2	TGTGCCAGCAGCTCGGGACTAGCGCCCGAGGAGCAGTTCTTC	CASSSGLAPEEQFF
NA	TRBV27	TRBJ2-2	NA	TGTGCCAGCAGTTTACAGCTGGCGGCGAACACCGGGGAGCTGTTTTTT	CASSLQLAANTGELFF
NA	TRBV20-1	TRBJ2-3	NA	TGCAGTGCTAGACCCCGGGATACGCAGTATTTT	CSARPRDTQYF
NA	TRBV19	TRBJ2-7	TRBD1	TGTGCCAGTAGTATAGAGGACAGGGGGTCCTACGAGCAGTACTTC	CASSIEDRGSYEQYF
NA	TRBV25-1	TRBJ2-7	NA	TGTGCCAGGGGAGCACCAAAGTTC	CARGAPKF
NA	TRBV9	TRBJ2-7	TRBD2	TGTGCCAGCAGCCCCCGGGAGGGGGGCAACTACGAGCAGTACTTC	CASSPREGGNYEQYF
few	TRBV7-6	TRBJ1-3	NA	TGTGCCAGCAGCTTAGCGGAGGGTCCCTCTGGAAACACCATATATTTT	CASSLAEGPSGNTIYF
NA	TRBV28	TRBJ1-2	TRBD1	TGTGCCAGCAACGTCGGACAGGGCTATGGCTACACCTTC	CASNVGQGYGYTF
NA	TRBV2	TRBJ1-5	NA	TGTGCCAGTGAGGGCCGCAATGCCCAGCATTTT	CASEGRNAQHF
NA	TRBV27	TRBJ1-3	TRBD1	TGTGCCAGCAGTCCCCAAAGACAGGGACCTGGAAACACCATATATTTT	CASSPQRQGPGNTIYF
NA	TRBV5-6	TRBJ2-3	TRBD1	TGTGCCAGCAGCTCAACAGGGGGAAAGACAGATACGCAGTATTTT	CASSSTGGKTDTQYF
NA	TRBV7-2	TRBJ2-5	NA	TGTGCCAGCAGCTTAGGGGCAGGCAGGGGCTTGGAGACCCAGTACTTC	CASSLGAGRGLETQYF
NA	TRBV24-1	TRBJ1-2	NA	TGTGCCACCGAGGACAGTGAAAGGGACTATGGCTACACCTTC	CATEDSERDYGYTF
NA	TRBV19	TRBJ1-1	TRBD1	TGTGCCAGTATGTTTTTTTCGACAGGGCGGACTGAAGCTTTCTTT	CASMFFSTGRTEAFF
NA	TRBV13	TRBJ1-6	NA	TGTGCCAGCAGCTTTTTCATGAAGTCGGGCTATAATTCACCCCTCCACTTT	CASSFFMKSGYNSPLHF
NA	TRBV27	TRBJ1-2	TRBD1	TGTGCCAGCAGGCGGGACAGTTCCTATGGCTACACCTTC	CASRRDSSYGYTF
NA	TRBV6-2/TRBV6-3	TRBJ1-2	NA	TGTGCCAGCAGTCCATCAGGGTCCCAGACGGGCTACACCTTC	CASSPSGSQTGYTF
once	TRBV7-8	TRBJ1-3	NA	TGTGCCAGCAGCTTAGTCGACGGGATTATCAACACCATATATTTT	CASSLVDGIINTIYF
NA	TRBV6-2/TRBV6-3	TRBJ2-5	NA	TGTGCCAGCAGTCCGGTATTCCAAGAGACCCAGTACTTC	CASSPVFQETQYF
NA	TRBV9	TRBJ1-6	NA	TGTGCCAGCAGCGCAACGCAGGGGTTCCCGGGGTCACCCCTCCACTTT	CASSATQGFPGSPLHF
NA	TRBV11-1	TRBJ1-3	TRBD1	TGTGCCAGCCAGGACAGGGGAATCGCTGGAAACACCATATATTTT	CASQDRGIAGNTIYF